This TCR beta chain was captured by sequencing in a study of blood T cell repertoires in COVID-19. In the original processing: Nucleated cell number was recorded as an estimate derived from reference gene primer amplification. Method: immunoSEQ multiplex PCR; TCRdb's copy keeps in-frame clones and lacks some. Clonal size and the V and J genes are those of that table, whereas D and trimming came from the DNA. The table has about 82,000 clones, approximately 80% seen once; the top ten hold around 12%. The TCR comes from a woman in her thirties or forties with active or convalescent COVID-19. Sequenced input: peripheral blood.

The CDR3 coding sequence is TGTGCCAGCAGCCAGTGGCCTCCGTTAGCCACTTACGAGCAGTACTTC. Encoded protein: CASSQWPPLATYEQYF. The rearrangement links TRBV3-1 (or the pseudogene TRBV3-2) to TRBJ2-7, with no clear D. The CDR3 is made up of 16 amino acids. The V gene lost 3 bases and the J gene lost 4 bases, with 19 bases spanning the gap. The germline V gene has CDR1 LGHDT and CDR2 YNNKEL (reference sequence).